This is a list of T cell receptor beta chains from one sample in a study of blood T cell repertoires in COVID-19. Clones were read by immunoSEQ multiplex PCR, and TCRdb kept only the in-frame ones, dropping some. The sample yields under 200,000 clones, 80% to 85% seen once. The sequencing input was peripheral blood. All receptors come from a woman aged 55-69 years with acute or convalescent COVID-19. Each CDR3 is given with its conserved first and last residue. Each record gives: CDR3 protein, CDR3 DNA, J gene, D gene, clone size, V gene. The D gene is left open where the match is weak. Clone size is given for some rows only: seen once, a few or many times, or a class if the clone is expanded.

CDR3 protein: CAIRGPGQGFEAFF; CDR3 DNA: TGTGCCATCAGGGGACCGGGACAGGGATTTGAAGCTTTCTTT; J gene: TRBJ1-1; D gene: TRBD1; clone size: NA; V gene: TRBV10-3
CDR3 protein: CASRLDSGQQETQYF; CDR3 DNA: TGTGCCAGCAGACTAGATTCGGGACAACAAGAGACCCAGTACTTC; J gene: TRBJ2-5; D gene: NA; clone size: NA; V gene: TRBV28
CDR3 protein: CASSPGTANYGYTF; CDR3 DNA: TGTGCCAGCAGCCCCGGGACAGCTAACTATGGCTACACCTTC; J gene: TRBJ1-2; D gene: TRBD1; clone size: NA; V gene: TRBV28
CDR3 protein: CAISEPTGGRGEAKNIQYF; CDR3 DNA: TGTGCCATCAGTGAGCCAACGGGGGGCCGGGGAGAGGCCAAAAACATTCAGTACTTC; J gene: TRBJ2-4; D gene: NA; clone size: NA; V gene: TRBV10-3
CDR3 protein: CASSSGTVGTTEAFF; CDR3 DNA: TGTGCCAGCAGCTCCGGGACAGTTGGAACAACTGAAGCTTTCTTT; J gene: TRBJ1-1; D gene: TRBD1; clone size: NA; V gene: TRBV6-5
CDR3 protein: CASRSSGGLSKDTQYF; CDR3 DNA: TGTGCCAGCAGGTCAAGCGGGGGGCTTTCAAAAGATACGCAGTATTTT; J gene: TRBJ2-3; D gene: TRBD2; clone size: NA; V gene: TRBV5-6
CDR3 protein: CASSTQVSYQETQYF; CDR3 DNA: TGTGCCAGTAGTACGCAGGTTTCGTACCAAGAGACCCAGTACTTC; J gene: TRBJ2-5; D gene: NA; clone size: NA; V gene: TRBV19
CDR3 protein: CAVQRGGAFQYNEQFF; CDR3 DNA: TGTGCCGTCCAAAGGGGGGGAGCTTTCCAGTACAATGAGCAGTTCTTC; J gene: TRBJ2-1; D gene: NA; clone size: NA; V gene: TRBV19
CDR3 protein: CATSEGTYTDTQYF; CDR3 DNA: TGTGCCACCAGTGAGGGGACTTACACAGATACGCAGTATTTT; J gene: TRBJ2-3; D gene: NA; clone size: NA; V gene: TRBV24-1
CDR3 protein: CASSRGNANYGYTF; CDR3 DNA: TGTGCCAGCAGCCGAGGAAACGCTAACTATGGCTACACCTTC; J gene: TRBJ1-2; D gene: NA; clone size: few; V gene: TRBV6-5
CDR3 protein: CASSLGVGQVYEQYF; CDR3 DNA: TGCGCCAGCAGCTTGGGGGTTGGGCAAGTCTACGAGCAGTACTTC; J gene: TRBJ2-7; D gene: NA; clone size: few; V gene: TRBV5-1
CDR3 protein: CASSRQPFPYEQYF; CDR3 DNA: TGTGCCAGCAGCCGACAGCCTTTTCCCTACGAGCAGTACTTC; J gene: TRBJ2-7; D gene: NA; clone size: once; V gene: TRBV7-9
CDR3 protein: CASSPWRGTDTQYF; CDR3 DNA: TGTGCCAGCAGCCCGTGGCGGGGGACAGATACGCAGTATTTT; J gene: TRBJ2-3; D gene: TRBD2; clone size: NA; V gene: TRBV7-2
CDR3 protein: CASSEDRGSNQPQHF; CDR3 DNA: TGTGCCAGCAGTGAGGACAGGGGGAGCAATCAGCCCCAGCATTTT; J gene: TRBJ1-5; D gene: TRBD1; clone size: NA; V gene: TRBV6-1
CDR3 protein: CASSHDSRTYEQYF; CDR3 DNA: TGTGCCAGCAGCCATGACAGTAGAACCTACGAGCAGTACTTC; J gene: TRBJ2-7; D gene: NA; clone size: NA; V gene: TRBV11-3